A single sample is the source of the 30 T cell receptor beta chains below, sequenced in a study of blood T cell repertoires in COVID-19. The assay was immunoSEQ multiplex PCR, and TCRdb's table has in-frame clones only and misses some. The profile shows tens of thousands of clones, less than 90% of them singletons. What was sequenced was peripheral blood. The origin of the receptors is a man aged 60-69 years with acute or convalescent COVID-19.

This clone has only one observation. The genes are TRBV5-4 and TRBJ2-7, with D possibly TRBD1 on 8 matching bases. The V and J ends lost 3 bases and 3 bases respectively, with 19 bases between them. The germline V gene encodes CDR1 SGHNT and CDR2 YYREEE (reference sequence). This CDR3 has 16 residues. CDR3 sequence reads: CASSWGGQVKSYEQYF. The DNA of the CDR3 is TGTGCCAGCAGCTGGGGGGGACAGGTTAAGAGCTACGAGCAGTACTTC.

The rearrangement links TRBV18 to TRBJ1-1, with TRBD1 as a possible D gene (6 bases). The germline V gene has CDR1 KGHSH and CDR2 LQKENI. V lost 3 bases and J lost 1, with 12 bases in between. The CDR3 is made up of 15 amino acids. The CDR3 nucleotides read TGTGCCAGCTCACCGTCAGGGGTCGGGAACACTGAAGCTTTCTTT. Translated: CASSPSGVGNTEAFF. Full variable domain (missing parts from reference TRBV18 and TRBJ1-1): NAGVMQNPRHLVRRRGQEARLRCSPMKGHSHVYWYRQLPEEGLKFMVYLQKENIIDESGMPKERFSAEFPKEGPSILRIQQVVRGDSAAYFCASSPSGVGNTEAFFGQGTRLTVV.

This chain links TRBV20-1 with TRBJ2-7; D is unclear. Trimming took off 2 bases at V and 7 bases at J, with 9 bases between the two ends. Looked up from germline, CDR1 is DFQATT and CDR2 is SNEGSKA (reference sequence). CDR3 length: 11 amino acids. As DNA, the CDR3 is TGCAGTGCTAGACAGACATGGGAGCAGTACTTC. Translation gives CSARQTWEQYF.

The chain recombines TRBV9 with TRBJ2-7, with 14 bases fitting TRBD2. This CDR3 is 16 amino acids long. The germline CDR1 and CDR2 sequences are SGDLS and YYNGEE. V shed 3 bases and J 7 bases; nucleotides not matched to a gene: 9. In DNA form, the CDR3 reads TGTGCCAGCAGCGCTGGGGGACTAGCGGGAGTGGGGGAGCAGTACTTC. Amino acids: CASSAGGLAGVGEQYF.

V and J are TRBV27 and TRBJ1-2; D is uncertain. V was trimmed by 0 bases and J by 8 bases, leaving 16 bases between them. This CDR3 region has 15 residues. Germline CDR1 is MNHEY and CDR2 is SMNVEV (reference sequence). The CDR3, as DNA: TGTGCCAGCAGTTTATCAACTAGCCGACCCTACGGCTACACCTTC. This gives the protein CASSLSTSRPYGYTF.

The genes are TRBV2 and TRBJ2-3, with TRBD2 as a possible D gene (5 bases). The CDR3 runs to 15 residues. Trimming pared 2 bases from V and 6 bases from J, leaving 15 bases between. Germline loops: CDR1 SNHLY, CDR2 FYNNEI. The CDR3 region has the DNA TGTGCCAGCAGTGAATTAGTAAGACTAACGGATACGCAGTATTTT. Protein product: CASSELVRLTDTQYF.

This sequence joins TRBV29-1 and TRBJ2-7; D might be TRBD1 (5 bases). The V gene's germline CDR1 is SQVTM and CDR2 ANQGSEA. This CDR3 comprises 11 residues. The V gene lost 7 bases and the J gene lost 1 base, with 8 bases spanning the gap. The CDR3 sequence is CSAQGSYEQYF. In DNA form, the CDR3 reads TGCAGCGCCCAGGGATCCTACGAGCAGTACTTC.

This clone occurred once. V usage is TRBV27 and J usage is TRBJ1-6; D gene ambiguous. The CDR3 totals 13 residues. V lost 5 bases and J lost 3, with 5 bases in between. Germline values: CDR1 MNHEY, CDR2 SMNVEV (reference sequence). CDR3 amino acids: CASSADYNSPLHF. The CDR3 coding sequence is TGTGCCAGCAGTGCGGACTATAATTCACCCCTCCACTTT.

CDR3 DNA: TGTGCCAGCAGCGTGCCGCGCGGGGGAGTCACCGGGGAGCTGTTTTTT. Translating it yields CASSVPRGGVTGELFF. The rearrangement joins TRBV9 to TRBJ2-2; 7 nucleotides agree with TRBD2. The germline V gene encodes CDR1 SGDLS and CDR2 YYNGEE. J was trimmed by 4 bases and V by 2 bases; bases with no gene match: 8. CDR3 length equals 16 residues. Full variable domain (remainder filled in from reference TRBV9 and TRBJ2-2): DSGVTQTPKHLITATGQRVTLRCSPRSGDLSVYWYQQSLDQGLQFLIQYYNGEERAKGNILERFSAQQFPDLHSELNLSSLELGDSALYFCASSVPRGGVTGELFFGEGSRLTVL.

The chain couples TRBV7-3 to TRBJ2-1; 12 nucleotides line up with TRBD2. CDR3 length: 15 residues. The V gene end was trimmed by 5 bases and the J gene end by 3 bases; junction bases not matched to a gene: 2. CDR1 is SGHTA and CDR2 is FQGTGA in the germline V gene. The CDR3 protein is CASSRTSGNYNEQFF. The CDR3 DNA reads TGTGCCAGCAGCCGGACTAGCGGGAACTACAATGAGCAGTTCTTC.

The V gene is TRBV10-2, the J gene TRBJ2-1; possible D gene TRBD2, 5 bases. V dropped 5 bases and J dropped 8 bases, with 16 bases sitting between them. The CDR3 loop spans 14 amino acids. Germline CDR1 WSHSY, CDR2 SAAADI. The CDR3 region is CASSRTKQRDEQFF. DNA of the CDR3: TGCGCCAGCAGTCGAACCAAACAGAGGGATGAGCAGTTCTTC.

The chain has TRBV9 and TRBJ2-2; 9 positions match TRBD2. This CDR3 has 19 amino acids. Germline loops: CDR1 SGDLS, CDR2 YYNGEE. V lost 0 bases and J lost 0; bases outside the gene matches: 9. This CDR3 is CASSVEVSGGDPNTGELFF. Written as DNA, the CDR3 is TGTGCCAGCAGCGTAGAGGTTAGCGGGGGCGACCCGAACACCGGGGAGCTGTTTTTT.

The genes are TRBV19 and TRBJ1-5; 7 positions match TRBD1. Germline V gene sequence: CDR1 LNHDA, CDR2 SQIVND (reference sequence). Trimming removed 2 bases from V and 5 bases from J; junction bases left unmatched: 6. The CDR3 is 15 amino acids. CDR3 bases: TGTGCCAGTAGTATACCGACAGGGCTCCATCAGCCCCAGCATTTT. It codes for CASSIPTGLHQPQHF.

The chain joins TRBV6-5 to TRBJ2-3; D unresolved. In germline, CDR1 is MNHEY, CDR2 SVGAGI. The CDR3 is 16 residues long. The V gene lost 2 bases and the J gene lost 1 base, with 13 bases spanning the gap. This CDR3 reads CASSYVASSGTDTQYF. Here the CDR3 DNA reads TGTGCCAGCAGTTACGTGGCTAGTTCGGGCACAGATACGCAGTATTTT.

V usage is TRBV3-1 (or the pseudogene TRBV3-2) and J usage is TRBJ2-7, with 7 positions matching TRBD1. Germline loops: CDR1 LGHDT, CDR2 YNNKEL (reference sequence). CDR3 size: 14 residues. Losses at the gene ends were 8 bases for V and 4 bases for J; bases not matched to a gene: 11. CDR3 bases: TGTGCCAGCGCTCGACAGGGTGGGGTATACGAGCAGTACTTC. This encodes CASARQGGVYEQYF.

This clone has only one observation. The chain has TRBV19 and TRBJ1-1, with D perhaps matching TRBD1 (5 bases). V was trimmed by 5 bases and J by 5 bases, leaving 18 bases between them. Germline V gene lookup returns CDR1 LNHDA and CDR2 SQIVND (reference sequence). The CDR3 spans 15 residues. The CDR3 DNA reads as TGTGCCAGTAGTCCCTCGGACGGGGGAGGAACTGAAGCTTTCTTT. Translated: CASSPSDGGGTEAFF. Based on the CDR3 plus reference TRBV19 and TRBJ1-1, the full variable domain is DGGITQSPKYLFRKEGQNVTLSCEQNLNHDAMYWYRQDPGQGLRLIYYSQIVNDFQKGDIAEGYSVSREKKESFPLTVTSAQKNPTAFYLCASSPSDGGGTEAFFGQGTRLTVV.

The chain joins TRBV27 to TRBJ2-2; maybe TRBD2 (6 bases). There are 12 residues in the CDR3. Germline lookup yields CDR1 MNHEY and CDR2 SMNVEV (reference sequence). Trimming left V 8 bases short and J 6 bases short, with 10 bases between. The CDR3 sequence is CASGRGPGELFF. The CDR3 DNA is TGTGCCAGCGGGCGGGGCCCCGGGGAGCTGTTTTTT.

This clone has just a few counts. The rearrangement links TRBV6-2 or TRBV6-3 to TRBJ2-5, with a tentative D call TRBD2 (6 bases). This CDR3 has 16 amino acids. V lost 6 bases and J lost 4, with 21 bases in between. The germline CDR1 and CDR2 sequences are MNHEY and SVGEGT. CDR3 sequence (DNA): TGTGCCAGCAGCACCATTCCTAGCGCCTGGTTAGAGACCCAGTACTTC. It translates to CASSTIPSAWLETQYF.

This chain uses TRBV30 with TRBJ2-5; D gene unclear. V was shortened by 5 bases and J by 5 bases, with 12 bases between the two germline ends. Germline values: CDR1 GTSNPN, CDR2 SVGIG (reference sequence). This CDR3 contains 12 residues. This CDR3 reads CAWDPYGETQYF. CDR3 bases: TGTGCCTGGGACCCCTACGGGGAGACCCAGTACTTC.

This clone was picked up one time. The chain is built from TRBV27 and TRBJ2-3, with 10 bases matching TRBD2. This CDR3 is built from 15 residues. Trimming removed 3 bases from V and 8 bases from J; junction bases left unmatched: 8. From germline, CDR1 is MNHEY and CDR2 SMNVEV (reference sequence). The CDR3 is CASSFQREGQRTQYF. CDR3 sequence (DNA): TGTGCCAGCAGTTTTCAGCGGGAGGGCCAGCGTACGCAGTATTTT.

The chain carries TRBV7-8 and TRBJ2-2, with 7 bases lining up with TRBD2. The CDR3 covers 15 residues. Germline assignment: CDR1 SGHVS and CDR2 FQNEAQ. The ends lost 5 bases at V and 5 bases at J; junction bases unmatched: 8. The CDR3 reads CASSRGEGGTGELFF. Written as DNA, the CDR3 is TGTGCCAGCAGCCGAGGGGAGGGAGGGACCGGGGAGCTGTTTTTT.

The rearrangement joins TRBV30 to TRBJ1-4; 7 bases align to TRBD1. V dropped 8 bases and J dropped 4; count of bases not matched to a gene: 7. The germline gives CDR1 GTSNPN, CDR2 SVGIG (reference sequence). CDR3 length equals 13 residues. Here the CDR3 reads CAARQGVNEKLFF. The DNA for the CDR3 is TGTGCCGCAAGACAGGGAGTTAATGAAAAACTGTTTTTT.

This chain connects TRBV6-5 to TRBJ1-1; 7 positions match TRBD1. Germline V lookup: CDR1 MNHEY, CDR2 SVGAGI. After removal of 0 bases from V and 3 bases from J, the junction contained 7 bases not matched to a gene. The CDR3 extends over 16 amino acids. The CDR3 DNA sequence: TGTGCCAGCAGTTACTCGATAGGCCAGGGGGACACTGAAGCTTTCTTT. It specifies CASSYSIGQGDTEAFF.

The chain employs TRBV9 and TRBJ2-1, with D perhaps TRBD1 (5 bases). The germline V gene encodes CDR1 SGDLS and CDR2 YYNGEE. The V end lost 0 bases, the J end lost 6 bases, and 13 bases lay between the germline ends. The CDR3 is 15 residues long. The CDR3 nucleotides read TGTGCCAGCAGCGTAGTGGCAGGGCCCAGCAATGAGCAGTTCTTC. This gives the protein CASSVVAGPSNEQFF.

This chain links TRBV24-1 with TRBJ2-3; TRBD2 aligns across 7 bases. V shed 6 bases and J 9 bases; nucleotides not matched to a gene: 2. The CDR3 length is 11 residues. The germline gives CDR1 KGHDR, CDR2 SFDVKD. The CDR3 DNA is TGTGCCACCAGTAGCGGGGAGACGCAGTATTTT. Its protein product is CATSSGETQYF.

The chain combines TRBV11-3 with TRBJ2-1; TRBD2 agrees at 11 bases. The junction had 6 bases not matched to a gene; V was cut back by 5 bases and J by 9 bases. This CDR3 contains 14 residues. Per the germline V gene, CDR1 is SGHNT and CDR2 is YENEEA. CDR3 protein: CASSQTSGGGEQFF. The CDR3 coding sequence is TGTGCCAGCAGCCAAACTAGCGGGGGAGGTGAGCAGTTCTTC.

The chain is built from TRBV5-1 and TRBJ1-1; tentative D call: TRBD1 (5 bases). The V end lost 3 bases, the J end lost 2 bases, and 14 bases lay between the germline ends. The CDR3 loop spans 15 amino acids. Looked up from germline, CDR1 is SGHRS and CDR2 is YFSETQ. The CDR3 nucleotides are TGCGCCAGCAGCTGGCCGACAGCCACCAACACTGAAGCTTTCTTT. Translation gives CASSWPTATNTEAFF.

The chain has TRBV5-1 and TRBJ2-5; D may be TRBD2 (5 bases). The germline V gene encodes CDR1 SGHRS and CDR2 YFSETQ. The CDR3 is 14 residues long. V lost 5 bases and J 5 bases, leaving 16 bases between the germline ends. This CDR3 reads CASRVGSAAETQYF. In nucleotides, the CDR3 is TGCGCCAGCAGAGTTGGTAGCGCCGCGGAGACCCAGTACTTC.

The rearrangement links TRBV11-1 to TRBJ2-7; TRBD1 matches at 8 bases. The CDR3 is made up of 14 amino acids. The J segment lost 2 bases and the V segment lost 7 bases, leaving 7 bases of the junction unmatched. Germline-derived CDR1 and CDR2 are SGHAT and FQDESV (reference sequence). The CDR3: CASKRDRSAYEQYF. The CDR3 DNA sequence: TGTGCCAGCAAGAGGGACAGGTCAGCCTACGAGCAGTACTTC.

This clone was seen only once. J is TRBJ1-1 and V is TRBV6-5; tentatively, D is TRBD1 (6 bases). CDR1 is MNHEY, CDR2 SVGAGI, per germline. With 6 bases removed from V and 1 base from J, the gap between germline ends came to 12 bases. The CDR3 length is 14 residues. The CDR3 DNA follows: TGTGCCAGCAGGCGACAGGAAAGGAACACTGAAGCTTTCTTT. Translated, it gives CASRRQERNTEAFF.